The clone carrying this T cell receptor (beta chain) has only one observation. The antigen is undetermined. This specimen comes from a study of T cell repertoires in cytomegalovirus infection. Study background: Recently identified HLA-C-restricted CMV epitopes and well-studied HLA-B-restricted CMV epitopes were used by the study. Signatures in public TCR beta sequences pointed to both CMV infection and matching HLA type. Study conclusions and caveats: Public TCR beta family frequency separated CMV-and-HLA carriers, including in an independent cohort. Ex vivo, HLA-C-restricted CMV-specific TCR beta clonotypes prevailed over the rest of the response.

TCRdb fed the reads into MiXCR, producing one record per CDR3 protein. Among roughly 920,000 distinct CDR3 sequences listed, less than 40% were seen once. From germline, CDR1 is DFQATT and CDR2 SNEGSKA (reference sequence). This CDR3 has 14 residues. The V gene lost 5 bases and the J gene lost 5 bases, with 19 bases spanning the gap. The clonotype was recovered from a human donor in good health (CMV status not recorded). Some clones in this sample may be carry-over from other donors' samples. The material sequenced was cultured CD8+ T cells from PBMCs, taken from culture after CMV antigen stimulation. The rearrangement links TRBV20-1 to TRBJ2-7; possible D gene TRBD2, 6 bases. In nucleotides, the CDR3 is TGCAGTGCTCCCACGGGGCCTGGAGGGGACGAGCAGTACTTC. This encodes CSAPTGPGGDEQYF.